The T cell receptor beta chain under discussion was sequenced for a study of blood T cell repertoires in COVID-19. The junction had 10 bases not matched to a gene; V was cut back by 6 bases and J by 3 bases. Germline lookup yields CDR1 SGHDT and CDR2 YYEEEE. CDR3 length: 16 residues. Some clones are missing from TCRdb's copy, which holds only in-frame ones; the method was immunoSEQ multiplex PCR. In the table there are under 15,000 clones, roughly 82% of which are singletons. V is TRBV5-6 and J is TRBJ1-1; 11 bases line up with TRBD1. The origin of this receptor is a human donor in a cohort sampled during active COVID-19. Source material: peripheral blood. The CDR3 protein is CASTLGQGALYTEAFF. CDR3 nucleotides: TGTGCCAGCACCCTCGGACAGGGGGCTTTGTACACTGAAGCTTTCTTT.